The 18 T cell receptor beta chains in this list originate from one sample, sequenced in a study of CD8+CD57+ T cells in acquired aplastic anemia. It was patients with CD8+CD57+ cell expansion by flow cytometry who were chosen for sequencing. CDR3 and TCR beta VDJ profiling relied on a genomic DNA template. TCRdb re-analysed the reads in MiXCR, keeping a single row per CDR3 protein. The sample shows around 500,000 distinct CDR3 sequences, around 30% of them seen only once. Sequenced: sorted CD4+, CD8+, or CD8+CD57+ T cells (not recorded which) from PBMCs. These receptors came from a human donor with aplastic anemia.

This clonotype came up a few times. V usage is TRBV20-1 and J usage is TRBJ1-3; 7 bases fit TRBD1. The germline gives CDR1 DFQATT, CDR2 SNEGSKA (reference sequence). The ends lost 0 bases at V and 5 bases at J; junction bases unmatched: 7. The CDR3 runs to 15 residues. The CDR3, as DNA: TGCAGTGCTAGAGATCTTTCAGGGGGGAGAAACACCATATATTTT. Translated: CSARDLSGGRNTIYF.

The chain has TRBV9 and TRBJ2-7; the match to TRBD1 covers 12 bases. The germline V gene has CDR1 SGDLS and CDR2 YYNGEE. After removal of 0 bases from V and 5 bases from J, the junction contained 3 bases not matched to a gene. This CDR3 has 15 amino acids. Here the CDR3 DNA reads TGTGCCAGCAGCGTAGCGGGACAGGGGGCCAACGAGCAGTACTTC. Its translation is CASSVAGQGANEQYF.

The chain couples TRBV5-1 to TRBJ1-5; 7 bases fit TRBD1. CDR3 size: 15 residues. The J segment lost 6 bases and the V segment lost 1 base, leaving 7 bases of the junction unmatched. Germline CDR1 SGHRS, CDR2 YFSETQ. As DNA, the CDR3 is TGCGCCAGCAGCTTGTTGGGGACAGCATCTCAGCCCCAGCATTTT. Amino acid sequence: CASSLLGTASQPQHF.

Remarks on this clonotype: A much larger clone differs from this one at a single base, so this may be a read error. This chain uses TRBV7-9 with TRBJ2-5, with D perhaps matching TRBD2 (6 bases). There are 14 residues in the CDR3. Trimming shortened V by 4 bases and J by 2 bases, and 11 bases separated the two germline ends. In germline, CDR1 is SEHNR, CDR2 FQNEAQ (reference sequence). CDR3 sequence: CASSYGRVQETQYF. DNA for the CDR3: TGTGCCAGCAGCTACGGGAGAGTACAAGAGACCCAGTACTTC.

The rearrangement links TRBV20-1 to TRBJ2-1; TRBD1 matches 8 bases. The CDR3 covers 15 residues. The germline V gene has CDR1 DFQATT and CDR2 SNEGSKA (reference sequence). Trimming removed 8 bases from V and 0 bases from J; junction bases left unmatched: 9. CDR3 protein: CSTQGATNSYNEQFF. The CDR3 bases are TGCAGTACTCAGGGGGCGACCAACTCCTACAATGAGCAGTTCTTC.

A few counts support this clonotype. The genes are TRBV20-1 and TRBJ2-5; tentatively, D is TRBD2 (5 bases). The V gene lost 6 bases and the J gene lost 5 bases, with 22 bases spanning the gap. Germline V gene data show CDR1 as DFQATT and CDR2 as SNEGSKA (reference sequence). The CDR3 has 15 residues. CDR3 sequence (DNA): TGCAGTGCCTTGGTGAGGGCTGGCCTGGGGGAGACCCAGTACTTC. Amino acid sequence: CSALVRAGLGETQYF.

The CDR3 DNA sequence: TGTGCCAGTACGGACAGGATCAATCAGCCCCAGCATTTT. It translates to CASTDRINQPQHF. The chain uses TRBV19 and TRBJ1-5, with TRBD1 identical over 7 bases. V gave up 7 bases and J gave up 3 bases; unmatched junction bases: 3. This CDR3 has 13 residues. Germline CDR1 and CDR2: LNHDA and SQIVND (reference sequence).

The chain uses TRBV25-1 and TRBJ2-2, with 7 bases aligning to TRBD1. CDR1 and CDR2 from the germline V gene are MGHDK and SYGVNS. The ends lost 5 bases at V and 2 bases at J; junction bases unmatched: 5. The CDR3 spans 15 residues. CDR3 DNA: TGTGCCAGCAGTTACCGGGACAGAAACACCGGGGAGCTGTTTTTT. Amino acids: CASSYRDRNTGELFF.

The V and J genes are TRBV12-3 or TRBV12-4 and TRBJ2-3, with 13 bases that match TRBD2. V shed 5 bases and J 6 bases; nucleotides not matched to a gene: 8. This CDR3 spans 16 amino acids. CDR3 sequence reads: CASSDGLAGVLDTQYF. The CDR3 bases are TGTGCCAGCAGTGACGGACTAGCGGGAGTTCTGGATACGCAGTATTTT.

The chain links TRBV7-2 to TRBJ2-7; D is possibly TRBD2 (7 bases). CDR1 and CDR2 (germline): SGHTA, FQGNSA. The length of the CDR3 is 13 residues. V was pared by 3 bases and J by 6 bases, with 12 bases between. The CDR3 DNA reads TGTGCCAGCAGCTTCAGGGGAGGGTCCGAGCAGTACTTC. Translating gives CASSFRGGSEQYF.

This clonotype was counted ten times or more. The chain has TRBV11-2 and TRBJ2-7, with 12 bases fitting TRBD1. This CDR3 is built from 17 residues. Germline CDR1 is SGHAT and CDR2 is FQNNGV. With 0 bases clipped from V and 4 bases from J, the junction kept 7 bases outside the gene matches. The CDR3 DNA follows: TGTGCCAGCAGCTTAGAGGTCTCGGGACAGGGGGCTTACGAGCAGTACTTC. It codes for CASSLEVSGQGAYEQYF.

This clonotype was counted between two and nine times. CDR3 protein: CAWSQGPHYEQYF. Written as DNA, the CDR3 is TGTGCCTGGAGCCAAGGTCCCCACTACGAGCAGTACTTC. The rearrangement uses TRBV30 and TRBJ2-7; no definite D call. CDR3 length equals 13 residues. Between the trimmed V and J ends, which lost 3 bases and 3 bases, there was a span of 12 bases. Germline assignment: CDR1 GTSNPN and CDR2 SVGIG (reference sequence).

The chain uses TRBV10-3 and TRBJ1-5; TRBD1 is a possible D gene (5 bases). The CDR3 runs to 13 residues. Trimming took 6 bases from V and 5 from J, leaving 11 bases between them. Per germline, CDR1 ENHRY and CDR2 SYGVKD. The CDR3: CAIRGEGDQPQHF. The CDR3 DNA reads TGTGCCATCAGGGGGGAGGGAGATCAGCCCCAGCATTTT.

This clonotype was found many times. The chain employs TRBV29-1 and TRBJ1-2, with 11 positions matching TRBD1. J was trimmed by 7 bases and V by 6 bases; bases with no gene match: 10. Germline CDR1 and CDR2: SQVTM and ANQGSEA. This CDR3 spans 14 amino acids. The CDR3 spells CSVAIGTGGSGYTF. CDR3 coding DNA: TGCAGCGTAGCTATCGGGACAGGGGGATCTGGCTACACCTTC. Full variable domain (missing parts from reference TRBV29-1 and TRBJ1-2): SAVISQKPSRDICQRGTSLTIQCQVDSQVTMMFWYRQQPGQSLTLIATANQGSEATYESGFVIDKFPISRPNLTFSTLTVSNMSPEDSSIYLCSVAIGTGGSGYTFGSGTRLTVV.

This chain joins TRBV9 and TRBJ2-7; the D call may be TRBD1 or TRBD2 (5 bases each). From germline, CDR1 is SGDLS and CDR2 YYNGEE. The CDR3 sequence is 14 residues long. The V gene lost 3 bases and the J gene lost 5 bases, with 15 bases spanning the gap. CDR3 coding DNA: TGTGCCAGCAGCGCACTAAGTATGGGGGACGAGCAGTACTTC. Encoded protein: CASSALSMGDEQYF.

This clonotype was detected many times. The chain combines TRBV2 with TRBJ1-5; TRBD1 aligns across 7 bases. Trimming removed 5 bases from V and 4 bases from J; junction bases left unmatched: 5. This CDR3 has 14 amino acids. CDR1 SNHLY and CDR2 FYNNEI come from the germline V gene. The CDR3 region has the DNA TGTGCCAGCAGTTCTACAGGGGAGAATCAGCCCCAGCATTTT. Its protein product is CASSSTGENQPQHF.

The table lists this clonotype with many counts. The chain couples TRBV10-3 to TRBJ2-7, with 14 bases identical to TRBD2. V lost 3 bases to trimming and J lost 5 bases; unmatched junction nucleotides: 6. CDR3 length equals 16 residues. Germline CDR1 ENHRY, CDR2 SYGVKD. CDR3 amino acids: CAISDSGTSGSHEQYF. CDR3 nucleotide sequence: TGTGCCATCAGTGACTCCGGGACTAGCGGGAGTCACGAGCAGTACTTC.

In its sample, this clonotype was seen many times. V gene TRBV7-9 combines with J gene TRBJ2-3; D unresolved. CDR3 length: 14 residues. V lost 5 bases and J 4 bases, leaving 13 bases between the germline ends. CDR1 is SEHNR and CDR2 is FQNEAQ in the germline V gene (reference sequence). The chain's CDR3 is CASSPITTADTQYF. The CDR3 coding sequence is TGTGCCAGCAGCCCCATTACCACCGCAGATACGCAGTATTTT.